These 21 T cell receptor beta chains originate from one sample sequenced in a study of cytomegalovirus exposure and HLA in healthy donors (dated by TCRdb to 2017 to 2019). The library was produced with the immunoSEQ multiplex PCR assay. TCRdb re-hosts the immuneACCESS table, in-frame sequences only. Its copies lack some clones; in the studies checked, an unresolved V gene accounts for under half of them, and the cause for the rest is not known. Here the sample has approximately 120,000 clones; about 94% occur a single time. The ten biggest clones cover roughly 1.2% of the sample. Sample: PBMCs. Receptors were obtained from a woman under 30 in good health and CMV-seronegative.

The V and J genes are TRBV10-1 and TRBJ2-1; no reliable D call. The ends were cut back, 3 bases at V and 0 bases at J, with 6 bases in the middle. The CDR3 consists of 14 residues. Germline CDR1 reads WNHNN; CDR2 reads SYGVQD (reference sequence). The CDR3 sequence: CASSEPNSYNEQFF. DNA of the CDR3: TGCGCCAGCAGTGAACCTAACTCCTACAATGAGCAGTTCTTC.

The CDR3 nucleotides are TGTGCCAGCAGCTTTACAGGGAGAACCGGGGAGCTGTTTTTT. This translates into CASSFTGRTGELFF. V and J are TRBV7-9 and TRBJ2-2, with D possibly being TRBD1 (6 bases). With 3 bases removed from V and 5 bases from J, the gap between germline ends came to 10 bases. The CDR3 extends over 14 amino acids. Per the germline V gene, CDR1 is SEHNR and CDR2 is FQNEAQ (reference sequence). Variable domain in full (rest from reference TRBV7-9 and TRBJ2-2): DTGVSQNPRHKITKRGQNVTFRCDPISEHNRLYWYRQTLGQGPEFLTYFQNEAQLEKSRLLSDRFSAERPKGSFSTLEIQRTEQGDSAMYLCASSFTGRTGELFFGEGSRLTVL.

The rearrangement uses TRBV27 and TRBJ2-5; tentative D call: TRBD2 (6 bases). The CDR3 spans 15 residues. The V end lost 5 bases, the J end lost 5 bases, and 18 bases lay between the germline ends. Looked up from germline, CDR1 is MNHEY and CDR2 is SMNVEV (reference sequence). The DNA of the CDR3 is TGTGCCAGCAGTGTCGACAGTAGCCGGGGGGAGACCCAGTACTTC. It is translated as CASSVDSSRGETQYF.

This rearrangement joins TRBV28 to TRBJ2-7; 7 bases agree with TRBD2. The CDR3 consists of 11 residues. V lost 11 bases to trimming and J lost 2 bases; unmatched junction nucleotides: 3. The V gene's germline CDR1 is MDHEN and CDR2 SYDVKM. The CDR3 is CASSGAYEQYF. In DNA form, the CDR3 reads TGTGCCTCAAGCGGGGCCTACGAGCAGTACTTC. The entire variable domain, with the rest obtained from reference TRBV28 and TRBJ2-7, is as follows: DVKVTQSSRYLVKRTGEKVFLECVQDMDHENMFWYRQDPGLGLRLIYFSYDVKMKEKGDIPEGYSVSREKKERFSLILESASTNQTSMYLCASSGAYEQYFGPGTRLTVT.

V usage is TRBV7-9 and J usage is TRBJ2-3, with D tentatively TRBD2 (6 bases). CDR3 length: 14 amino acids. V lost 5 bases, J lost 6 bases, and 15 bases lay in between. Germline V CDR1 and CDR2: SEHNR, FQNEAQ (reference sequence). CDR3 residues: CASSPRDWRDTQYF. For the CDR3, the DNA is TGTGCCAGCAGCCCCCGGGACTGGAGGGATACGCAGTATTTT. Looking up the rest from reference TRBV7-9 and TRBJ2-3 gives the full variable domain: DTGVSQNPRHKITKRGQNVTFRCDPISEHNRLYWYRQTLGQGPEFLTYFQNEAQLEKSRLLSDRFSAERPKGSFSTLEIQRTEQGDSAMYLCASSPRDWRDTQYFGPGTRLTVL.

The chain uses TRBV5-4 and TRBJ2-1; 10 bases agree with TRBD2. V shed 0 bases, J shed 8 bases, and the junction held 5 bases outside the gene matches. The germline V gene encodes CDR1 SGHNT and CDR2 YYREEE (reference sequence). The CDR3 runs 15 residues. The CDR3 DNA sequence: TGTGCCAGCAGCTTGGCTAGCGGGAGAGCCTATGAGCAGTTCTTC. Its protein is CASSLASGRAYEQFF.

The chain employs TRBV5-6 and TRBJ1-2, with unresolved D. The germline V and J ends were trimmed by 4 bases and 3 bases, with 13 bases remaining between them. This CDR3 is 14 amino acids long. The germline gives CDR1 SGHDT, CDR2 YYEEEE. As DNA, the CDR3 is TGTGCCAGCAGCCGCCGAGGAGGAGACTATGGCTACACCTTC. Amino acids: CASSRRGGDYGYTF.

This chain links TRBV21-1 with TRBJ2-1; the DNA was not used to check the table's D call, TRBD2. TRBV21-1 is labeled a pseudogene. This CDR3 comprises 17 residues. CDR3 protein: CASSKRSGSYSYNEQFF. CDR3 nucleotide sequence: TGTGCCAGCAGCAAAAGGAGCGGTTCCTACTCCTACAATGAGCAGTTCTTC.

CDR3 amino acids: CASRLSYEQYF. CDR3 in DNA: TGTGCCAGCAGGCTATCCTACGAGCAGTACTTC. The chain joins TRBV2 to TRBJ2-7; D not resolved. The CDR3 has 11 amino acids. The V gene lost 6 bases and the J gene lost 1 base, with 4 bases spanning the gap. Per germline, CDR1 SNHLY and CDR2 FYNNEI. Full variable domain (missing parts from reference TRBV2 and TRBJ2-7): EPEVTQTPSHQVTQMGQEVILRCVPISNHLYFYWYRQILGQKVEFLVSFYNNEISEKSEIFDDQFSVERPDGSNFTLKIRSTKLEDSAMYFCASRLSYEQYFGPGTRLTVT.

This chain joins TRBV5-1 and TRBJ1-2, with D maybe TRBD1 (5 bases). Germline V gene lookup returns CDR1 SGHRS and CDR2 YFSETQ. The CDR3 length is 17 residues. The ends were cut back, 4 bases at V and 1 base at J, with 20 bases in the middle. CDR3 nucleotides: TGCGCCAGCAGCCCCTCTGAAGGGGTGGGCCTTAACTATGGCTACACCTTC. Translation gives CASSPSEGVGLNYGYTF.

The chain links TRBV2 to TRBJ1-6; maybe TRBD1 (5 bases). The CDR3 totals 14 residues. Germline CDR1 reads SNHLY; CDR2 reads FYNNEI. Trimming pared 1 base from V and 11 bases from J, leaving 12 bases between. The CDR3 sequence: CASSEVAGMTPLHF. Here the CDR3 DNA reads TGTGCCAGCAGTGAAGTGGCAGGGATGACACCCCTCCACTTT. Complete variable domain (other parts from reference TRBV2 and TRBJ1-6): EPEVTQTPSHQVTQMGQEVILRCVPISNHLYFYWYRQILGQKVEFLVSFYNNEISEKSEIFDDQFSVERPDGSNFTLKIRSTKLEDSAMYFCASSEVAGMTPLHFGNGTRLTVT.

The chain is built from TRBV9 and TRBJ1-4; D unclear. This CDR3 has 17 amino acids. Trimming shortened V by 4 bases and J by 2 bases, and 18 bases separated the two germline ends. Germline CDR1 SGDLS, CDR2 YYNGEE. The CDR3, as DNA: TGTGCCAGCAGCCCCGGCGGGGTTGGTTATACTAATGAAAAACTGTTTTTT. Protein sequence: CASSPGGVGYTNEKLFF.

This clone appeared a few times. The chain employs TRBV27 and TRBJ1-5; a possible D gene is TRBD1 (6 bases). The length of the CDR3 is 15 residues. The germline CDR1 and CDR2 sequences are MNHEY and SMNVEV (reference sequence). V was pared by 6 bases and J by 8 bases, with 20 bases between. The CDR3 sequence is CASRPATQGVEPQHF. CDR3 DNA: TGTGCCAGCAGACCGGCCACACAGGGAGTGGAGCCCCAGCATTTT.

The V call is TRBV7-6, the J call TRBJ1-5; D not certain. CDR1 and CDR2 (germline): SGHVS, FNYEAQ. The CDR3 length is 13 residues. V gave up 1 base and J gave up 6 bases, with 7 bases separating them. The CDR3 DNA reads as TGTGCCAGCAGCTTAGAGGAGGGTCAGCCCCAGCATTTT. Translating it yields CASSLEEGQPQHF.

There are a few counts of this clone. This rearrangement joins TRBV6-4 to TRBJ2-3; 8 bases are a match to TRBD2. The CDR3 has 16 amino acids. Germline CDR1 MRHNA, CDR2 SNTAGT. Unmatched junction bases numbered 4, after V lost 0 bases and J lost 2 bases. The CDR3 DNA follows: TGTGCCAGCAGTGACTCGAGCGGGGGCTCCACAGATACGCAGTATTTT. It is translated as CASSDSSGGSTDTQYF.

V usage is TRBV30 and J usage is TRBJ1-3; TRBD1 aligns across 7 bases. The J segment lost 2 bases and the V segment lost 2 bases, leaving 12 bases of the junction unmatched. Germline CDR1 and CDR2: GTSNPN and SVGIG (reference sequence). The CDR3 has 17 residues. CDR3 protein: CAWSYTSAGGPGNTIYF. The DNA for the CDR3 is TGTGCCTGGAGTTATACTTCCGCAGGGGGGCCTGGAAACACCATATATTTT.

This sequence joins TRBV5-1 and TRBJ1-1, with a weak D call TRBD1 (5 bases). Germline V gene sequence: CDR1 SGHRS, CDR2 YFSETQ. The CDR3 totals 13 residues. Trimming removed 6 bases from V and 2 bases from J, with 11 bases in between. CDR3 sequence: CASKAGPNTEAFF. CDR3 bases: TGCGCCAGCAAGGCAGGGCCCAACACTGAAGCTTTCTTT.

The rearrangement uses TRBV19 and TRBJ2-7; possibly TRBD1 for D (6 bases). This CDR3 has 15 residues. CDR1 and CDR2 from the germline V gene are LNHDA and SQIVND (reference sequence). The V and J ends lost 3 bases and 1 base respectively, with 13 bases between them. The CDR3 nucleotides read TGTGCCAGTAGTATTCTACAGGGCGGGTCCTACGAGCAGTACTTC. It codes for CASSILQGGSYEQYF.

This chain joins TRBV27 and TRBJ1-2; 8 bases agree with TRBD1. V lost 5 bases to trimming and J lost 5 bases; unmatched junction nucleotides: 4. The length of the CDR3 is 13 residues. Germline V CDR1 and CDR2: MNHEY, SMNVEV (reference sequence). CDR3 bases: TGTGCCAGCAGTCCGACAGGGGCATATGGCTACACCTTC. This codes for CASSPTGAYGYTF.

The chain has TRBV27 and TRBJ2-3, with 10 bases matching TRBD2. Germline V lookup: CDR1 MNHEY, CDR2 SMNVEV (reference sequence). The CDR3 loop spans 16 amino acids. The V and J ends lost 6 bases and 3 bases, in that order; junction bases with no gene match: 9. CDR3 sequence: CASRPLLAGPTDTQYF. The CDR3 DNA sequence: TGTGCCAGCAGACCTTTACTAGCGGGGCCTACAGATACGCAGTATTTT.

The CDR3 spells CASTSSDSNYGYTF. The CDR3 DNA reads as TGTGCCAGCACGTCCTCGGACAGCAACTATGGCTACACCTTC. This rearrangement joins TRBV2 to TRBJ1-2, with a weak D call TRBD1 (6 bases). Germline V lookup: CDR1 SNHLY, CDR2 FYNNEI. Trimming took 7 bases from V and 2 from J, leaving 14 bases between them. This CDR3 region has 14 residues.